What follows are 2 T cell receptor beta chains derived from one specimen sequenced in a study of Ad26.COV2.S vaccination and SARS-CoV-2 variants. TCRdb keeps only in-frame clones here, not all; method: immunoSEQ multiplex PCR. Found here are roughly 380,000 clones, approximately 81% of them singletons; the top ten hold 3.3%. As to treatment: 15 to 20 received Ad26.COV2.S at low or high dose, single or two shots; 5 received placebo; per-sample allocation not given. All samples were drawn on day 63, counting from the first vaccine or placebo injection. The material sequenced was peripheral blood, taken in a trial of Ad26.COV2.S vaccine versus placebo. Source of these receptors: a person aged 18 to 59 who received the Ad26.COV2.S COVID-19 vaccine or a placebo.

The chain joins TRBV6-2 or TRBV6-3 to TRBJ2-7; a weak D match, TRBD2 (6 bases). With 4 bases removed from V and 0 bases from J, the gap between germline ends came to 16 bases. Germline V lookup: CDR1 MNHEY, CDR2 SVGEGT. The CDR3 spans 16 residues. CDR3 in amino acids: CASSSRRVGGSYEQYF. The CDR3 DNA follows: TGTGCCAGCAGTTCTCGCAGGGTGGGAGGCTCCTACGAGCAGTACTTC.

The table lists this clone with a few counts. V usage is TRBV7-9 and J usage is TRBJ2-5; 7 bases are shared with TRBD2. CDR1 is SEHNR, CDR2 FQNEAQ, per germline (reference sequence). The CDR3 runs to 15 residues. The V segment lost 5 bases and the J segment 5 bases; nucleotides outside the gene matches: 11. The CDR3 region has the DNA TGTGCCAGCAGCCCGATGGGGAGCGGGGAGGAGACCCAGTACTTC. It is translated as CASSPMGSGEETQYF.